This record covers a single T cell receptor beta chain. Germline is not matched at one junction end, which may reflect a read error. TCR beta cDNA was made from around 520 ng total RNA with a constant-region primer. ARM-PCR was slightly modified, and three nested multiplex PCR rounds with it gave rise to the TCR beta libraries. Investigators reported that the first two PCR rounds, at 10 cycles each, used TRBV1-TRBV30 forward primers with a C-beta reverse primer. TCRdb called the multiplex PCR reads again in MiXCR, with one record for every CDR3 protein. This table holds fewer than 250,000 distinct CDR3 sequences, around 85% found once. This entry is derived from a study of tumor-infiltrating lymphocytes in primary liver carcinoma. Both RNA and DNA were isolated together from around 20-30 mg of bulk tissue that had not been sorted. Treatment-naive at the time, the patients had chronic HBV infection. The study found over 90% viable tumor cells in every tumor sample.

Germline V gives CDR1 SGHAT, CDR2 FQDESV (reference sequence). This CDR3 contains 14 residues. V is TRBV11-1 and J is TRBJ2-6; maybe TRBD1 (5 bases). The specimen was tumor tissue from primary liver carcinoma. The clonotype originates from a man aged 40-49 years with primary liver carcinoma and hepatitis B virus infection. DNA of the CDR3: TGTGCCAGCAGCTGGAACCCTGGGGCCATCGTCGTGACTTTC. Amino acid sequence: CASSWNPGAIVVTF.